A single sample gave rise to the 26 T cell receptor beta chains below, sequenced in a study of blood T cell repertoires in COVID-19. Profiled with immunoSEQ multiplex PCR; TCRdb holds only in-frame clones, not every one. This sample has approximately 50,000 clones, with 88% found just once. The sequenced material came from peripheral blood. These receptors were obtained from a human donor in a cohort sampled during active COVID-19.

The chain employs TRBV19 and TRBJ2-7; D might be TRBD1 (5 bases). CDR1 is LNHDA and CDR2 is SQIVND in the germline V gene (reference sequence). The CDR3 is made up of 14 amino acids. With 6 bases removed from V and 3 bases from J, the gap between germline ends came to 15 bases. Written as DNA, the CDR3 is TGTGCCAGTAGCTCGCGACAGAGGAACTACGAGCAGTACTTC. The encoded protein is CASSSRQRNYEQYF.

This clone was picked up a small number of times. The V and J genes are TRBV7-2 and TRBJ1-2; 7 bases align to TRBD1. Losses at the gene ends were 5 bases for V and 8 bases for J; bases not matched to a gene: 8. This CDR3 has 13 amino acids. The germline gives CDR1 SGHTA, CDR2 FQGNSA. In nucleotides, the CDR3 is TGTGCCAGCAGCCCCCACCAGGGACAGGGCTACACCTTC. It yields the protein CASSPHQGQGYTF.

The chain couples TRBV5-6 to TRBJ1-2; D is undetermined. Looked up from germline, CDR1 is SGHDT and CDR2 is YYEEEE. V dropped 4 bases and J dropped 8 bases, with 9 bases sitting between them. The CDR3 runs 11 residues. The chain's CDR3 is CASSRRRGYTF. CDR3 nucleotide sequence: TGTGCCAGCAGCCGTCGGCGGGGCTACACCTTC.

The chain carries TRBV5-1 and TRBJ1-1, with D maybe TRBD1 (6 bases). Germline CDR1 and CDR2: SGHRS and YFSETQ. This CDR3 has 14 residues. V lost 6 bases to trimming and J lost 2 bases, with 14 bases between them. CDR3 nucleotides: TGCGCCAGCACCCTCGACAGGAGTAACACTGAAGCTTTCTTT. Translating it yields CASTLDRSNTEAFF.

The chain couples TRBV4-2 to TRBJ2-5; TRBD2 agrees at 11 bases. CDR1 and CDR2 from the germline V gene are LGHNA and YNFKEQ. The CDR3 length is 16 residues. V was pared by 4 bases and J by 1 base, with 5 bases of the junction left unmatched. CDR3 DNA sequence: TGTGCCAGCAGCCGCGGGACTAGCGGTTTCCAAGAGACCCAGTACTTC. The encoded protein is CASSRGTSGFQETQYF.

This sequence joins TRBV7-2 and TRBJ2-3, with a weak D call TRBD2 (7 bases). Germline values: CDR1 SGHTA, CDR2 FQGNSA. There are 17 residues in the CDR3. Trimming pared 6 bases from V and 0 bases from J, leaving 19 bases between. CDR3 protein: CASRTTTGGLSTDTQYF. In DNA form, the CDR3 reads TGTGCCAGCAGGACGACCACGGGGGGCCTTAGCACAGATACGCAGTATTTT. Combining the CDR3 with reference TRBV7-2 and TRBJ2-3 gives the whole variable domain GAGVSQSPSNKVTEKGKDVELRCDPISGHTALYWYRQSLGQGLEFLIYFQGNSAPDKSGLPSDRFSAERTGGSVSTLTIQRTQQEDSAVYLCASRTTTGGLSTDTQYFGPGTRLTVL.

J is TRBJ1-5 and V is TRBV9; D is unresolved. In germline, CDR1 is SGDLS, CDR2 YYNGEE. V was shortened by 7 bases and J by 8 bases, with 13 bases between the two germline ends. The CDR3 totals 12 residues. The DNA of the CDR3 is TGTGCCAGCCCGACCGACGGGGAGCCCCAGCATTTT. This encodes CASPTDGEPQHF. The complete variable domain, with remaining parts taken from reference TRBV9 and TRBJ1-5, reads DSGVTQTPKHLITATGQRVTLRCSPRSGDLSVYWYQQSLDQGLQFLIQYYNGEERAKGNILERFSAQQFPDLHSELNLSSLELGDSALYFCASPTDGEPQHFGDGTRLSIL.

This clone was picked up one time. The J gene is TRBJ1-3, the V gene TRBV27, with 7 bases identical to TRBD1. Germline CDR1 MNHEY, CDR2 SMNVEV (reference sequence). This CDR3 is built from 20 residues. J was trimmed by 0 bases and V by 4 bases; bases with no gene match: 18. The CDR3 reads CASSSLRQGGGLISGNTIYF. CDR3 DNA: TGTGCCAGCAGTTCCCTTCGACAGGGTGGGGGCCTGATCTCTGGAAACACCATATATTTT.

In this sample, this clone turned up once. In nucleotides, the CDR3 is TGTGCCAGCAGCTTAGAACTAGCGGGGGCCACAGATACGCAGTATTTT. It encodes CASSLELAGATDTQYF. J is TRBJ2-3 and V is TRBV7-2; 11 nucleotides line up with TRBD2. The germline V gene encodes CDR1 SGHTA and CDR2 FQGNSA. Unmatched junction bases numbered 2, after V lost 1 base and J lost 2 bases. There are 16 residues in the CDR3.

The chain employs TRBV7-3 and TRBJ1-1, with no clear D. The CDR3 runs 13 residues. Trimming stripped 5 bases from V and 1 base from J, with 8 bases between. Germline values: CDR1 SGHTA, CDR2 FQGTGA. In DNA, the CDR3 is TGTGCCAGCAGCCCCGGTCCGAACACTGAAGCTTTCTTT. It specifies CASSPGPNTEAFF.

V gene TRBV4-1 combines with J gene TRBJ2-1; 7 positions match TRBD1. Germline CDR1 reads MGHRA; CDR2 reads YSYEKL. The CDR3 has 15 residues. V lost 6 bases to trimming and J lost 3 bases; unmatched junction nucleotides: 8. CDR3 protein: CASRQPGQIYNEQFF. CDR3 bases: TGCGCCAGCAGACAGCCGGGACAGATCTACAATGAGCAGTTCTTC.

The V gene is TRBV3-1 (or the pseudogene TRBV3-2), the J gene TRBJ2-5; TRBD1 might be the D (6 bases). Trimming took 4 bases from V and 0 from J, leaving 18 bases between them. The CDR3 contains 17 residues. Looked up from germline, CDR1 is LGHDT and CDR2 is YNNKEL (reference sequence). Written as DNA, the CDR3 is TGTGCCAGCAGCCCCGCCCCTTACTGGACAGACCAAGAGACCCAGTACTTC. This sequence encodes CASSPAPYWTDQETQYF.

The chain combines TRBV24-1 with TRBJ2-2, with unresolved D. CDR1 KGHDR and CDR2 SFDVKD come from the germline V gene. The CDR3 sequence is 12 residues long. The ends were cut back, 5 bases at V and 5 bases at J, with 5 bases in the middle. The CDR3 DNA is TGTGCCACCAGTGTTGAGACCGGGGAGCTGTTTTTT. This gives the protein CATSVETGELFF.

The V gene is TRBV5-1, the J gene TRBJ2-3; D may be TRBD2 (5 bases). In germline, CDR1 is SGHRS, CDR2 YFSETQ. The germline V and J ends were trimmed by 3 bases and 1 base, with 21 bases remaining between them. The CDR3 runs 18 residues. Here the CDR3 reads CASSSEGRRIEGTDTQYF. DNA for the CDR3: TGCGCCAGCAGCTCCGAGGGTCGGCGGATAGAGGGCACAGATACGCAGTATTTT.

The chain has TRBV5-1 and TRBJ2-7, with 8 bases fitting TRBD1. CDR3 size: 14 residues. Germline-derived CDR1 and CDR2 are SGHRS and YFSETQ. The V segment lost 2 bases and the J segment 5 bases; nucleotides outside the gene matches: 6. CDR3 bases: TGCGCCAGCAGCTTAGGACAGGGAATTGACGAGCAGTACTTC. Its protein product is CASSLGQGIDEQYF.

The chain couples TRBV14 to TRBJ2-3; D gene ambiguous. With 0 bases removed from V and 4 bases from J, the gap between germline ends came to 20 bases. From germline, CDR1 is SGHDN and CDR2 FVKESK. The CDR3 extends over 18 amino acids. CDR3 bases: TGTGCCAGCAGCCAAGATGCGCCAACATGGAAAGAGGCAGATACGCAGTATTTT. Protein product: CASSQDAPTWKEADTQYF.

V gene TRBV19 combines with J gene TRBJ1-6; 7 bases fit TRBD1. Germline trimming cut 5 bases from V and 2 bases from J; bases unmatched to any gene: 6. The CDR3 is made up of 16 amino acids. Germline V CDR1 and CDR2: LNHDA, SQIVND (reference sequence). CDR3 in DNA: TGTGCCAGTAGTCCCAAACAGGGGACCTATAATTCACCCCTCCACTTT. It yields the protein CASSPKQGTYNSPLHF.

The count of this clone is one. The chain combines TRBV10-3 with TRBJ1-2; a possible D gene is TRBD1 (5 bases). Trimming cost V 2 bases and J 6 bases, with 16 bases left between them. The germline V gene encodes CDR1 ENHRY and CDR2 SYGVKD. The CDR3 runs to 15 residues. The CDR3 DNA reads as TGTGCCATCAGTGAGCCCGGGCTGCGGGGGGATGGCTACACCTTC. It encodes CAISEPGLRGDGYTF.

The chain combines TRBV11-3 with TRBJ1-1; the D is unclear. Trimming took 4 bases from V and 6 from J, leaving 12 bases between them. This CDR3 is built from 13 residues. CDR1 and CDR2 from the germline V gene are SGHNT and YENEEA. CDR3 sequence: CASSSSQEAEAFF. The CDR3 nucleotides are TGTGCCAGCAGCTCCAGCCAGGAGGCTGAAGCTTTCTTT.

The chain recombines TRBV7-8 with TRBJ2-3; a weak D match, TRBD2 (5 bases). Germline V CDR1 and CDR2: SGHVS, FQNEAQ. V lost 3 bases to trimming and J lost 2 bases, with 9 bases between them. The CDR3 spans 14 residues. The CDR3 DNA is TGTGCCAGCAGCTTCGCTAGCTCCACAGATACGCAGTATTTT. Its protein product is CASSFASSTDTQYF.

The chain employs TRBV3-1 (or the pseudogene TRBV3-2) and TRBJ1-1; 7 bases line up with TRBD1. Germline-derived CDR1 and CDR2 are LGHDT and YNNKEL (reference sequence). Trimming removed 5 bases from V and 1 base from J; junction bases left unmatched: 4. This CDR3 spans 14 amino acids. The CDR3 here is CASSARDRNTEAFF. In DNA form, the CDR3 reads TGTGCCAGCAGCGCCCGGGACAGGAACACTGAAGCTTTCTTT.

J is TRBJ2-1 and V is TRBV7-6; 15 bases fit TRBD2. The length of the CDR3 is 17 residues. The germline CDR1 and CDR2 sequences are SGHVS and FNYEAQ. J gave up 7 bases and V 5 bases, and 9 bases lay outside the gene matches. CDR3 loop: CASSPRTSGGAVNEQFF. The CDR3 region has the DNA TGTGCCAGCAGCCCGAGGACTAGCGGGGGGGCCGTGAATGAGCAGTTCTTC. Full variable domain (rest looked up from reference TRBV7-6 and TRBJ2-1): GAGVSQSPRYKVTKRGQDVALRCDPISGHVSLYWYRQALGQGPEFLTYFNYEAQQDKSGLPNDRFSAERPEGSISTLTIQRTEQRDSAMYRCASSPRTSGGAVNEQFFGPGTRLTVL.

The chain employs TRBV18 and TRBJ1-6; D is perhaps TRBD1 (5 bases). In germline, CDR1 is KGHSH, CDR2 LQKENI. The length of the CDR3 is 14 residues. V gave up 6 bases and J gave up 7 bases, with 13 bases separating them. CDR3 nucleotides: TGTGCCAGCTCCTACGGGGCGGGGAATTCACCCCTCCACTTT. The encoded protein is CASSYGAGNSPLHF.

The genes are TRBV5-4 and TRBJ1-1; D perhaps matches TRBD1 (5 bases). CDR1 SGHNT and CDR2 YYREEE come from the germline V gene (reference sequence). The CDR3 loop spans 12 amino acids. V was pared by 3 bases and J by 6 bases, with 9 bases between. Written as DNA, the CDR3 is TGTGCCAGCAGCTCGACAGTATCTGAAGCTTTCTTT. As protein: CASSSTVSEAFF.

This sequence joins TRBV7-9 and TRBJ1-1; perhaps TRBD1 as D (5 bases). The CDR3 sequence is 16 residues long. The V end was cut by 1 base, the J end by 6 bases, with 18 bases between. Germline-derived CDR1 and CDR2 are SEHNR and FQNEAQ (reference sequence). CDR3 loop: CASSLVGTEAPPEAFF. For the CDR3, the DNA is TGTGCCAGCAGCTTAGTAGGGACTGAGGCTCCACCTGAAGCTTTCTTT.

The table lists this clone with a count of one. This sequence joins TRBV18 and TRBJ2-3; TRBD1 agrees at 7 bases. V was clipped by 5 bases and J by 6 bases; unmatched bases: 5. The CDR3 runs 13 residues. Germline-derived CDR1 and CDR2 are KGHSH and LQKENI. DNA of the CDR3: TGTGCCAGCTCATCCGACAGGGCGGATACGCAGTATTTT. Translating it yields CASSSDRADTQYF.